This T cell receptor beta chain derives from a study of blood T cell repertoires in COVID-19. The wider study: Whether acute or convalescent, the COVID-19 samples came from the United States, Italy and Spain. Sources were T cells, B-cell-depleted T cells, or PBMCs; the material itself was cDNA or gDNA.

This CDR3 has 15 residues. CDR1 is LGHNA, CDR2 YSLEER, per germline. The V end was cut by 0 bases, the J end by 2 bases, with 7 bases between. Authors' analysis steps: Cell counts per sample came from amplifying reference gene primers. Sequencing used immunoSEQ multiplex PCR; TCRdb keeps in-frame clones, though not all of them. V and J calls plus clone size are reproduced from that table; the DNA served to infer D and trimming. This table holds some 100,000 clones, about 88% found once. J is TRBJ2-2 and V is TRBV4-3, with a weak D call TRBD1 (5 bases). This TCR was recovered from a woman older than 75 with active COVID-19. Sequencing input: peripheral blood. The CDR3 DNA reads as TGCGCCAGCAGCCAAGATCGGACAAACACCGGGGAGCTGTTTTTT. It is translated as CASSQDRTNTGELFF.